These 9 T cell receptor beta chains came from one sample sequenced in a study of cytomegalovirus exposure and HLA in healthy donors. Researchers ran the PCR with 60 Vbeta and 13 Jbeta primers. Assay: immunoSEQ multiplex PCR; the TCRdb copy retains only in-frame clones and omits some. The sample lists a few hundred thousand clones, about 90% occurring once. Sequences were obtained from PBMCs. These receptors were collected from a girl aged 2 to 10 in good health and CMV-seronegative.

The rearrangement joins TRBV7-9 to TRBJ2-3; 9 positions agree with TRBD1. V lost 3 bases to trimming and J lost 4 bases; unmatched junction nucleotides: 5. CDR1 is SEHNR and CDR2 is FQNEAQ in the germline V gene (reference sequence). CDR3 size: 15 residues. CDR3 in DNA: TGTGCCAGCAGCTTGGGACAGGGAGTCGCAGATACGCAGTATTTT. The encoded protein is CASSLGQGVADTQYF.

This rearrangement joins TRBV13 to TRBJ2-2; D not resolved. This CDR3 contains 14 residues. Looked up from germline, CDR1 is PRHDT and CDR2 is FYEKMQ (reference sequence). V gave up 5 bases and J gave up 5 bases, with 12 bases separating them. Written as DNA, the CDR3 is TGTGCCAGCAGCGCCCAGGTTATGACCGGGGAGCTGTTTTTT. Translating gives CASSAQVMTGELFF.

This clone was observed a handful of times. The chain has TRBV7-9 and TRBJ1-1; 10 bases map to TRBD1. V gave up 5 bases and J gave up 4 bases; unmatched junction bases: 4. The CDR3 consists of 14 residues. Germline loops: CDR1 SEHNR, CDR2 FQNEAQ (reference sequence). The CDR3 reads CASSQRTGGTEAFF. Here the CDR3 DNA reads TGTGCCAGCAGCCAAAGGACAGGGGGCACTGAAGCTTTCTTT.

The V gene is TRBV4-2, the J gene TRBJ2-1; TRBD1 agrees at 10 bases. Per germline, CDR1 LGHNA and CDR2 YNFKEQ. This CDR3 comprises 18 residues. With V trimmed by 1 base and J by 8 bases, 14 bases remained unmatched. CDR3 protein: CASSQGMLAGQGFYEQFF. CDR3 nucleotides: TGTGCCAGCAGCCAAGGAATGTTAGCGGGACAGGGGTTTTATGAGCAGTTCTTC.

In this sample, this clone turned up once. The genes are TRBV30 and TRBJ1-1; TRBD1 agrees at 8 bases. The ends lost 8 bases at V and 5 bases at J; junction bases unmatched: 7. Germline-derived CDR1 and CDR2 are GTSNPN and SVGIG (reference sequence). The CDR3 runs 12 residues. The CDR3 here is CARGRGRTEAFF. CDR3 nucleotide sequence: TGTGCCCGTGGCAGGGGGCGAACTGAAGCTTTCTTT.

The chain employs TRBV7-9 and TRBJ1-1; 7 bases match TRBD1. The CDR3 totals 13 residues. Germline CDR1 is SEHNR and CDR2 is FQNEAQ (reference sequence). The ends lost 8 bases at V and 4 bases at J; junction bases unmatched: 7. The CDR3 loop is CASGGQEATEAFF. The CDR3 nucleotides read TGTGCCAGCGGAGGACAGGAGGCCACTGAAGCTTTCTTT.

A few counts support this clone. CDR3 loop: CASSFGAGGDNEQFF. In DNA form, the CDR3 reads TGTGCCAGCAGCTTCGGCGCGGGGGGAGACAATGAGCAGTTCTTC. The V gene is TRBV11-2, the J gene TRBJ2-1, with 8 bases matching TRBD2. J gave up 5 bases and V 3 bases, and 6 bases lay outside the gene matches. The length of the CDR3 is 15 residues. Germline values: CDR1 SGHAT, CDR2 FQNNGV.

V usage is TRBV6-5 and J usage is TRBJ2-7, with 9 bases fitting TRBD2. V shed 1 base, J shed 7 bases, and the junction held 11 bases outside the gene matches. The V gene's germline CDR1 is MNHEY and CDR2 SVGAGI. The length of the CDR3 is 16 residues. The DNA of the CDR3 is TGTGCCAGCAGTTACTATAGACTAGCGGACATACGGGAGCAGTACTTC. This codes for CASSYYRLADIREQYF.

The gene calls are TRBV7-2 and TRBJ2-3, with 8 bases identical to TRBD2. Looked up from germline, CDR1 is SGHTA and CDR2 is FQGNSA. The CDR3 covers 17 residues. J gave up 2 bases and V 1 base, and 8 bases lay outside the gene matches. CDR3 bases: TGTGCCAGCAGCTTAGATTTGGCTAGCGGGTTCACAGATACGCAGTATTTT. Its translation is CASSLDLASGFTDTQYF.